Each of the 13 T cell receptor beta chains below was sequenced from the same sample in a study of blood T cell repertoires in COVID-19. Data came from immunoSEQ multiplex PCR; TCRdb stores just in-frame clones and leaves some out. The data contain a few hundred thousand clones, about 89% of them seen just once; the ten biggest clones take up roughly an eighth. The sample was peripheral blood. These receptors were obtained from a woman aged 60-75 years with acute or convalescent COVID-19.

CDR3 in DNA: TGTGCCAGCAGCCTCTACTCCGGGGTTCAAGAGACCCAGTACTTC. Its translation is CASSLYSGVQETQYF. V usage is TRBV7-3 and J usage is TRBJ2-5; TRBD2 is a possible D gene (5 bases). V gave up 5 bases and J gave up 2 bases, with 15 bases separating them. Germline CDR1 is SGHTA and CDR2 is FQGTGA. The CDR3 loop spans 15 amino acids.

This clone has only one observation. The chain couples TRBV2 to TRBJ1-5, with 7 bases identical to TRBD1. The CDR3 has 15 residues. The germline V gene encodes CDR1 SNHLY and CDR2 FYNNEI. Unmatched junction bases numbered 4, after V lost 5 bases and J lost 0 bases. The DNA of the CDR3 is TGTGCCAGCAGTAGGGACAGAAATAGCAATCAGCCCCAGCATTTT. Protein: CASSRDRNSNQPQHF. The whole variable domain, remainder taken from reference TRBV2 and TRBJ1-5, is EPEVTQTPSHQVTQMGQEVILRCVPISNHLYFYWYRQILGQKVEFLVSFYNNEISEKSEIFDDQFSVERPDGSNFTLKIRSTKLEDSAMYFCASSRDRNSNQPQHFGDGTRLSIL.

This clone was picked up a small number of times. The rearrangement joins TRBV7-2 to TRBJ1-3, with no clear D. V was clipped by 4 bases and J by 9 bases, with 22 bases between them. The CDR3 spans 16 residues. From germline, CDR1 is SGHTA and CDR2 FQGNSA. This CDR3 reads CASSSLTQIVDGTIYF. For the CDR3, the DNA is TGTGCCAGCAGCTCGCTCACACAGATTGTCGATGGCACCATATATTTT. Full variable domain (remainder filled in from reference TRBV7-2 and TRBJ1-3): GAGVSQSPSNKVTEKGKDVELRCDPISGHTALYWYRQSLGQGLEFLIYFQGNSAPDKSGLPSDRFSAERTGGSVSTLTIQRTQQEDSAVYLCASSSLTQIVDGTIYFGEGSWLTVV.

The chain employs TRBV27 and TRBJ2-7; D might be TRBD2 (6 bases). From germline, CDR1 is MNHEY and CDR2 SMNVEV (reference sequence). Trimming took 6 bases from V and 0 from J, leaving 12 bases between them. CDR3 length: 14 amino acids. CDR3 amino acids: CASRSLADSYEQYF. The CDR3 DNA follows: TGTGCCAGCAGATCACTAGCAGACTCCTACGAGCAGTACTTC.

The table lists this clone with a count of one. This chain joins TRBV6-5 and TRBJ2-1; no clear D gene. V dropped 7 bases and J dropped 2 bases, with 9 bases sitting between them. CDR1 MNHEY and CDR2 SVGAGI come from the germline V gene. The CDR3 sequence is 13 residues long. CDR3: CASMVGAYNEQFF. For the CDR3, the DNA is TGTGCCAGCATGGTTGGAGCCTACAATGAGCAGTTCTTC.

In DNA, the CDR3 is TGTGCCAGCAGCACTAATAGCCTCCGTGGAGGACCAGTGAGCACTGAAGCTTTCTTT. Its protein product is CASSTNSLRGGPVSTEAFF. V gene TRBV11-2 combines with J gene TRBJ1-1; D is ambiguous. The CDR3 length is 19 residues. Looked up from germline, CDR1 is SGHAT and CDR2 is FQNNGV. The V end was cut by 5 bases, the J end by 4 bases, with 29 bases between. The complete variable domain, with remaining parts taken from reference TRBV11-2 and TRBJ1-1, reads EAGVAQSPRYKIIEKRQSVAFWCNPISGHATLYWYQQILGQGPKLLIQFQNNGVVDDSQLPKDRFSAERLKGVDSTLKIQPAKLEDSAVYLCASSTNSLRGGPVSTEAFFGQGTRLTVV.

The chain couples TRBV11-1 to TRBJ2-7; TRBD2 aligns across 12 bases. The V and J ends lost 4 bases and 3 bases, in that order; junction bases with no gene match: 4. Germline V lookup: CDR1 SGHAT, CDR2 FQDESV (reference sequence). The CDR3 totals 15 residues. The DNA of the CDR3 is TGTGCCAGCAGCTCGGGACTAGCGGGTGTCTACGAGCAGTACTTC. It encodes CASSSGLAGVYEQYF.

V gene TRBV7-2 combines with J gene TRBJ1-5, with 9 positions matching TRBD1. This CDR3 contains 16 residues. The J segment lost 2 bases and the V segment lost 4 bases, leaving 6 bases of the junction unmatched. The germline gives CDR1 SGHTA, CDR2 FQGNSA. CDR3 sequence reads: CASSSETGGGNQPQHF. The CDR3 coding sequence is TGTGCCAGCAGCTCGGAAACAGGGGGCGGCAATCAGCCCCAGCATTTT.

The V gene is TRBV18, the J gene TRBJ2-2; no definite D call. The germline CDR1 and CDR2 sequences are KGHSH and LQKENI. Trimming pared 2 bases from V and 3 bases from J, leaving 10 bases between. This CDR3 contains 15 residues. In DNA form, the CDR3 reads TGTGCCAGCTCACCAGGGCTCCGTGACACCGGGGAGCTGTTTTTT. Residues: CASSPGLRDTGELFF.

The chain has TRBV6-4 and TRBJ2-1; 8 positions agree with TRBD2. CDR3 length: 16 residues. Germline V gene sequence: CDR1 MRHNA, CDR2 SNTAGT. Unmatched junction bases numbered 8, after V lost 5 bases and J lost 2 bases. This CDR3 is CASSPSSGGAYNEQFF. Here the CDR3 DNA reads TGTGCCAGCAGTCCCTCTTCCGGGGGGGCCTACAATGAGCAGTTCTTC.

CDR3 coding DNA: TGTGCCAGCAGCTTAGCGTACAGGGATAGCAATCAGCCCCAGCATTTT. This gives the protein CASSLAYRDSNQPQHF. The chain combines TRBV7-4 with TRBJ1-5, with a possible D match to TRBD1 (6 bases). The CDR3 has 16 amino acids. Trimming cost V 0 bases and J 0 bases, with 9 bases left between them. The germline CDR1 and CDR2 sequences are SGHVT and SQSDAQ.

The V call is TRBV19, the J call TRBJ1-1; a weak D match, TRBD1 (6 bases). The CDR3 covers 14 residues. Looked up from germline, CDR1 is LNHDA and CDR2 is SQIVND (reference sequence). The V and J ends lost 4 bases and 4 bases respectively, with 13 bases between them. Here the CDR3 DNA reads TGTGCCAGTAGTACTTACAGGGAGGGCACTGAAGCTTTCTTT. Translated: CASSTYREGTEAFF.

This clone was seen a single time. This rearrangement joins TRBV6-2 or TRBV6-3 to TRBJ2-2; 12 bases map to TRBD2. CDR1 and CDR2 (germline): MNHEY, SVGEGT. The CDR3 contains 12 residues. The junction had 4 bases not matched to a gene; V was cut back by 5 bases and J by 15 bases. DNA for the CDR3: TGTGCCAGCAGTCGACTAGCGGGAGAGTTGTTTTTT. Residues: CASSRLAGELFF.